Each of the 19 T cell receptor beta chains below was sequenced from the same sample in a study of T cell responses to AZD1222 COVID-19 vaccine. Here immunoSEQ multiplex PCR was the method, and the copy in TCRdb shows in-frame clones only, minus some. Among 130,000 or so clones, 70% to 90% were seen once, and the ten largest hold 5% to 6%. Material: peripheral blood, obtained 28 days after the second AZD1222 dose. The receptors derive from an adult who received the AZD1222 COVID-19 vaccine.

J is TRBJ2-5 and V is TRBV10-3; D tentatively fits TRBD1 or TRBD2 (5 bases each). Trimming removed 0 bases from V and 4 bases from J, with 12 bases in between. The CDR3 runs 15 residues. Germline lookup yields CDR1 ENHRY and CDR2 SYGVKD. DNA of the CDR3: TGTGCCATCAGTGAGTCGAGAGGGGCCGGAGAGACCCAGTACTTC. It is translated as CAISESRGAGETQYF.

CDR3 DNA: TGTGCCAGCAGTCAGGATCTTAGCTCCTACGAGCAGTACTTC. Its translation is CASSQDLSSYEQYF. The chain links TRBV6-2 or TRBV6-3 to TRBJ2-7; the D is unclear. This CDR3 is 14 amino acids long. The germline V gene encodes CDR1 MNHEY and CDR2 SVGEGT. With 5 bases removed from V and 0 bases from J, the gap between germline ends came to 11 bases.

The chain links TRBV7-9 to TRBJ2-7; 9 positions match TRBD1. J gave up 2 bases and V 5 bases, and 10 bases lay outside the gene matches. From germline, CDR1 is SEHNR and CDR2 FQNEAQ (reference sequence). The length of the CDR3 is 16 residues. CDR3 DNA sequence: TGTGCCAGCAGCACCAATAACAGGGGGCAAGCCTACGAGCAGTACTTC. Its protein is CASSTNNRGQAYEQYF. Using reference TRBV7-9 and TRBJ2-7 for the parts outside the CDR3, the full variable domain is DTGVSQNPRHKITKRGQNVTFRCDPISEHNRLYWYRQTLGQGPEFLTYFQNEAQLEKSRLLSDRFSAERPKGSFSTLEIQRTEQGDSAMYLCASSTNNRGQAYEQYFGPGTRLTVT.

There are a few counts of this clone. This chain uses TRBV21-1 with TRBJ1-5; the D call in the table, TRBD1, was not verified against the DNA. TRBV21-1 is described as a pseudogene. CDR3 size: 20 residues. The CDR3 DNA follows: TGTGCCAGCAGCAAACCCTGCGAGGGACAGGGGGCGAGAAGCAATCAGCCCCAGCATTTT. Encoded protein: CASSKPCEGQGARSNQPQHF.

The chain carries TRBV6-5 and TRBJ2-1, with a weak D call TRBD2 (6 bases). CDR1 is MNHEY, CDR2 SVGAGI, per germline. The ends were cut back, 6 bases at V and 4 bases at J, with 7 bases in the middle. This CDR3 contains 12 residues. CDR3 nucleotide sequence: TGTGCCAGCAGGGCGGGGTACAATGAGCAGTTCTTC. Translating gives CASRAGYNEQFF.

V gene TRBV27 combines with J gene TRBJ1-5; 11 bases agree with TRBD1. The J segment lost 6 bases and the V segment lost 2 bases, leaving 3 bases of the junction unmatched. The germline V gene has CDR1 MNHEY and CDR2 SMNVEV (reference sequence). The CDR3 is 15 amino acids. The chain's CDR3 is CASSLGTGGGQPQHF. The DNA of the CDR3 is TGTGCCAGCAGTTTAGGGACAGGGGGGGGTCAGCCCCAGCATTTT.

The chain joins TRBV11-2 to TRBJ1-4; 10 positions match TRBD1. Germline V lookup: CDR1 SGHAT, CDR2 FQNNGV. There are 14 residues in the CDR3. The V segment lost 6 bases and the J segment 5 bases; nucleotides outside the gene matches: 3. The CDR3 coding sequence is TGTGCCAGCAGGCGGGGACAGGGGAATGAAAAACTGTTTTTT. Amino acid sequence: CASRRGQGNEKLFF.

The V call is TRBV4-2, the J call TRBJ1-3; 8 positions agree with TRBD1. V gave up 0 bases and J gave up 6 bases; unmatched junction bases: 4. The germline CDR1 and CDR2 sequences are LGHNA and YNFKEQ. The CDR3 totals 15 residues. DNA of the CDR3: TGTGCCAGCAGCCAAGACAGGGGGCTAGCAAACACCATATATTTT. Translation: CASSQDRGLANTIYF.

The V call is TRBV11-3, the J call TRBJ1-6; TRBD1 matches at 9 bases. Trimming at V came to 5 bases and at J to 9 bases, leaving 5 bases not matched to a gene. The CDR3 runs 14 residues. The germline gives CDR1 SGHNT, CDR2 YENEEA. The CDR3 loop is CASSVGDRVSPLHF. The CDR3 coding sequence is TGTGCCAGCAGCGTAGGGGACAGGGTTTCACCCCTCCACTTT.

The chain recombines TRBV5-1 with TRBJ2-3; 8 positions match TRBD1. Unmatched junction bases numbered 7, after V lost 0 bases and J lost 4 bases. Germline lookup yields CDR1 SGHRS and CDR2 YFSETQ. This CDR3 contains 16 residues. CDR3 DNA: TGCGCCAGCAGCTTGGTGGGGACAGGAGGCGCAGATACGCAGTATTTT. It specifies CASSLVGTGGADTQYF.

This clone has just one count. The chain links TRBV3-1 (or the pseudogene TRBV3-2) to TRBJ1-5; D possibly corresponds to TRBD1 (6 bases). Per germline, CDR1 LGHDT and CDR2 YNNKEL (reference sequence). This CDR3 contains 15 residues. V was cut by 5 bases and J by 4 bases, with 15 bases left in between. The CDR3 is CASSALTDSNQPQHF. CDR3 sequence (DNA): TGTGCCAGCAGCGCCCTAACGGACAGTAATCAGCCCCAGCATTTT.

The chain links TRBV2 to TRBJ1-2; 9 nucleotides agree with TRBD1. The trim removed 6 bases at V and 2 bases at J, leaving 7 bases unmatched. The CDR3 has 15 amino acids. Germline V gene sequence: CDR1 SNHLY, CDR2 FYNNEI. The CDR3 loop reads CASRRYRGQNYGYTF. In DNA, the CDR3 is TGTGCCAGCAGGAGATACAGGGGGCAGAACTATGGCTACACCTTC.

This chain joins TRBV21-1 and TRBJ1-5; the table names TRBD1, a call not compared with the DNA. TRBV21-1 corresponds to a pseudogene. The CDR3 contains 14 residues. The DNA of the CDR3 is TGTGCCAGCAGCAGGGACAGGGGGAATCAGCCCCAGCATTTT. Its translation: CASSRDRGNQPQHF.

This clone was detected only a few times. V and J are TRBV7-2 and TRBJ2-7; TRBD2 is a possible D gene (6 bases). Germline values: CDR1 SGHTA, CDR2 FQGNSA. This CDR3 has 14 residues. The V and J ends lost 8 bases and 0 bases respectively, with 14 bases between them. Here the CDR3 DNA reads TGTGCCAGCGGCCTGGGAGGCAACTCCTACGAGCAGTACTTC. As protein: CASGLGGNSYEQYF.

The rearrangement joins TRBV27 to TRBJ1-5; TRBD1 matches at 7 bases. The CDR3 loop spans 15 amino acids. V lost 2 bases, J lost 2 bases, and 3 bases stayed unmatched. Germline loops: CDR1 MNHEY, CDR2 SMNVEV (reference sequence). In DNA form, the CDR3 reads TGTGCCAGCAGTTTAACAGGGGCGCGCAATCAGCCCCAGCATTTT. It is translated as CASSLTGARNQPQHF.

This chain joins TRBV9 and TRBJ2-5; D ambiguous. The CDR3 is 13 amino acids. V lost 0 bases and J lost 4, with 7 bases in between. The germline gives CDR1 SGDLS, CDR2 YYNGEE. The CDR3: CASSVEWGETQYF. CDR3 coding DNA: TGTGCCAGCAGCGTAGAGTGGGGAGAGACCCAGTACTTC.

V and J are TRBV2 and TRBJ2-5, with 7 positions matching TRBD1. J gave up 2 bases and V 5 bases, and 5 bases lay outside the gene matches. Germline-derived CDR1 and CDR2 are SNHLY and FYNNEI. The length of the CDR3 is 14 residues. CDR3 amino acids: CASSLTGVQETQYF. The CDR3 DNA sequence: TGTGCCAGCAGTTTAACAGGGGTACAAGAGACCCAGTACTTC.

As DNA, the CDR3 is TGTGCCAGTAGTCCCAAAACAGGGATCTCTGGAAACACCATATATTTT. This codes for CASSPKTGISGNTIYF. The chain couples TRBV19 to TRBJ1-3; tentative D call: TRBD1 (6 bases). Per germline, CDR1 LNHDA and CDR2 SQIVND (reference sequence). CDR3 length: 16 amino acids. Trimming removed 5 bases from V and 0 bases from J, with 14 bases in between.

V gene TRBV11-3 combines with J gene TRBJ2-1; no reliable D call. Trimming pared 1 base from V and 10 bases from J, leaving 8 bases between. CDR1 is SGHNT, CDR2 YENEEA, per germline. The CDR3 totals 12 residues. CDR3 in DNA: TGTGCCAGCAGCTTAGGCGTACAGGAGCAGTTCTTC. Its protein is CASSLGVQEQFF.